This T cell receptor (beta chain) was observed in a study of blood T cell repertoires in COVID-19. Study-wide background: Sample material is recorded as cDNA or gDNA derived from T cells, B-cell-depleted T cells, or PBMCs.

Here immunoSEQ multiplex PCR was the method, and the copy in TCRdb shows in-frame clones only, minus some. The table shows 150,000 to 200,000 clones, with around four fifths occurring only once. This clone was counted a few times. After removal of 4 bases from V and 11 bases from J, the junction contained 9 bases not matched to a gene. Germline assignment: CDR1 LNHDA and CDR2 SQIVND (reference sequence). The CDR3 has 14 residues. The sequencing sample was made of peripheral blood. This sequence originates from a woman of 80 years or more with acute or convalescent COVID-19. The rearrangement links TRBV19 to TRBJ1-1; 11 bases map to TRBD1. DNA for the CDR3: TGTGCCAGTAGTAAAGGACAGGGGGCTCTGCAGGCTTTCTTT. Translating gives CASSKGQGALQAFF.